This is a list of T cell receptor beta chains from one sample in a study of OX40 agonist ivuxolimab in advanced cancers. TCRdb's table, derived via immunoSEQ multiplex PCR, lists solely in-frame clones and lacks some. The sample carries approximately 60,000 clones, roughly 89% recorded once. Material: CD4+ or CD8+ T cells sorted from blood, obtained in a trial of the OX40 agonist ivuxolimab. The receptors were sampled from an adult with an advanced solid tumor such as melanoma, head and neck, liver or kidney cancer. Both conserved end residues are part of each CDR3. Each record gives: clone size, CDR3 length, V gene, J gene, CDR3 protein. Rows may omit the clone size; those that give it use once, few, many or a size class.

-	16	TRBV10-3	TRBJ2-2	CAISESGTLNTGELFF
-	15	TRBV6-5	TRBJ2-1	CASSDDTGSRGEQFF
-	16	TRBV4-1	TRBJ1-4	CASSLYLTATNEKLFF
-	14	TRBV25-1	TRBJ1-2	CASSEPAANYGYTF
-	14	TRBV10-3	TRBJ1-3	CAISPQGDGNTIYF
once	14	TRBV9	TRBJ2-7	CASSVGDDSYEQYF
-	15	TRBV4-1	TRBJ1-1	CASSHPDRGKTEAFF
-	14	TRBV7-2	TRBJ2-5	CASSLPGVQETQYF
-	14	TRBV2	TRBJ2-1	CASTGTSIYNEQFF
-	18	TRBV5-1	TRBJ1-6	CASSVSAIQGLLGSPLHF
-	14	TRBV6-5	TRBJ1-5	CASRLPQGFQPQHF
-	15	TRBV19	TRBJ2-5	CASSLSMTGQETQYF
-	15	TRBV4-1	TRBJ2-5	CASSLAGRNQETQYF
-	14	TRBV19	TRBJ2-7	CASSKQGIINEQYF
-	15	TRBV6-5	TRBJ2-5	CASSYGRTFGETQYF
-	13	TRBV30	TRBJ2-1	CAWSGGKHNEQFF
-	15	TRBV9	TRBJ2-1	CASSVVGGSYNEQFF
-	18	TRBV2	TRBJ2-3	CASSVPGQWTSRTDTQYF
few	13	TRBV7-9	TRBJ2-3	CASSTPGTDTQYF
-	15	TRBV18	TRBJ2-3	CASSPRGDVTDTQYF
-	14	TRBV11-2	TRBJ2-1	CASCKGLPNNEQFF
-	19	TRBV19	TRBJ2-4	CASSITGTSGFRAKNIQYF
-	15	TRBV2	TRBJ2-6	CASSENGIGANVLTF
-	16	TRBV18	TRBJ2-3	CASSPPAFTSTDTQYF
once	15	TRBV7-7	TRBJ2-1	CASSLLVGVYSEQFF
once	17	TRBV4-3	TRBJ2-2	CASSPEGGHLKSGELFF
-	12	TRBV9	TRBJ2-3	CASSVSTDTQYF
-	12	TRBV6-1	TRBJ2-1	CASRLAGLEQFF
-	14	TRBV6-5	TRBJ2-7	CASSYADSSYEQYF
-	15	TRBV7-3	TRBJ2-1	CASSPTRGGYNEQFF
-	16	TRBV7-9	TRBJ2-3	CASSRQRGSGTDTQYF
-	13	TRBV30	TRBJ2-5	CAWTTGDRGTQYF
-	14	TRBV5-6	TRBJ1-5	CASSSRGVDQPQHF
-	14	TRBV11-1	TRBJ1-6	CASSKRTSNSPLHF
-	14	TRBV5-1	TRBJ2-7	CASSLSGQYYEQYF
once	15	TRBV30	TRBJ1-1	CAWSPGEGWATEAFF
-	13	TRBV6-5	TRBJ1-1	CASSRKRNTEAFF